Listed here are 15 T cell receptor beta chains from one sample, sequenced in a study of PD-1 blockade in classical Hodgkin lymphoma. Autologous stem cell transplantation was followed by relapse in every patient, and brentuximab vedotin exposure varied. Profiling relied on immunoSEQ multiplex PCR, and the TCRdb table lists in-frame clones only, not all of them. The sample has 100,000 or so clones; around nine tenths are singletons. This material consisted of peripheral blood mononuclear cells (PBMCs), taken before the second cycle of nivolumab. These receptors originate from a human donor with classical Hodgkin lymphoma.

This clone has only one observation. The chain joins TRBV19 to TRBJ2-7; the match to TRBD1 covers 7 bases. The CDR3 is made up of 14 amino acids. J was trimmed by 3 bases and V by 4 bases; bases with no gene match: 6. The V gene's germline CDR1 is LNHDA and CDR2 SQIVND (reference sequence). CDR3 sequence (DNA): TGTGCCAGTAGTACGCGACAGGGATTCTACGAGCAGTACTTC. This encodes CASSTRQGFYEQYF.

On this clone: The CDR3 does not end in the conserved phenylalanine or tryptophan, so this is likely a read error. The DNA is omitted, as the CDR3 cannot be located on it reliably, and the CDR3 follows TCRdb's listing. The chain joins TRBV20-1 to TRBJ1-2; the tabulated D call, TRBD1, remains unverified against the DNA. 8 amino acids form the CDR3, both terminal residues included. The germline V gene encodes CDR1 DFQATT and CDR2 SNEGSKA (reference sequence). The CDR3: CSARWDIA.

The rearrangement links TRBV10-3 to TRBJ1-2; D is perhaps TRBD1 (6 bases). CDR3 length: 14 residues. The germline CDR1 and CDR2 sequences are ENHRY and SYGVKD. Trimming left V 4 bases short and J 3 bases short, with 12 bases between. The DNA of the CDR3 is TGTGCCATCAGTGTTCCGGGGGCCTACTATGGCTACACCTTC. Its translation is CAISVPGAYYGYTF.

The chain has TRBV7-8 and TRBJ2-1, with 9 bases fitting TRBD1. Germline CDR1 is SGHVS and CDR2 is FQNEAQ. Losses at the gene ends were 5 bases for V and 3 bases for J; bases not matched to a gene: 5. The CDR3 is 15 amino acids. The CDR3 DNA sequence: TGTGCCAGCAGCCGACAGGGGGAGCACTACAATGAGCAGTTCTTC. This translates into CASSRQGEHYNEQFF.

This clone turned up a few times. CDR3 region: CASSPQTLDNEQFF. Written as DNA, the CDR3 is TGCGCCAGCAGCCCACAGACACTAGACAATGAGCAGTTCTTC. The rearrangement links TRBV4-3 to TRBJ2-1; D may be TRBD2 (5 bases). Germline V gene sequence: CDR1 LGHNA, CDR2 YSLEER. V dropped 4 bases and J dropped 5 bases, with 12 bases sitting between them. CDR3 length: 14 residues.

This chain uses TRBV7-7 with TRBJ2-5; 13 bases align to TRBD2. The germline V gene has CDR1 SSHAT and CDR2 FNYEAQ (reference sequence). The CDR3 consists of 18 residues. J was trimmed by 1 base and V by 5 bases; bases with no gene match: 10. The CDR3 DNA follows: TGTGCCAGCAGCCCGCGACTAGCGGGGGGTCCTCTCCAAGAGACCCAGTACTTC. This sequence encodes CASSPRLAGGPLQETQYF.

The chain combines TRBV19 with TRBJ1-4; 7 bases match TRBD1. CDR3 size: 16 residues. Germline CDR1 is LNHDA and CDR2 is SQIVND (reference sequence). V dropped 4 bases and J dropped 6; count of bases not matched to a gene: 11. DNA for the CDR3: TGTGCCAGTAGTAGCCCGCGGGACAGTCCGGATGAAAAACTGTTTTTT. Translation gives CASSSPRDSPDEKLFF.

The chain combines TRBV7-8 with TRBJ2-7, with 11 bases that match TRBD1. J was trimmed by 4 bases and V by 4 bases; bases with no gene match: 12. The CDR3 runs 17 residues. Germline CDR1 is SGHVS and CDR2 is FQNEAQ. As DNA, the CDR3 is TGTGCCAGCAGCTATACCGGGACAGGGGGAGGGGTTTACGAGCAGTACTTC. As protein: CASSYTGTGGGVYEQYF.

The rearrangement links TRBV11-3 to TRBJ2-3; the D gene is possibly TRBD2 (5 bases). The V and J ends lost 2 bases and 6 bases respectively, with 15 bases between them. The CDR3 spans 15 residues. In germline, CDR1 is SGHNT, CDR2 YENEEA. The CDR3 reads CASSLFASQADTQYF. In DNA form, the CDR3 reads TGTGCCAGCAGCTTATTTGCTAGCCAGGCCGATACGCAGTATTTT.

The chain recombines TRBV5-4 with TRBJ1-2; TRBD1 might be the D (6 bases). CDR3 length: 12 residues. Trimming pared 4 bases from V and 5 bases from J, leaving 9 bases between. Germline V gene lookup returns CDR1 SGHNT and CDR2 YYREEE (reference sequence). This chain's CDR3 is CASSGGHYGYTF. The DNA of the CDR3 is TGTGCCAGCAGCGGGGGGCATTATGGCTACACCTTC. Filled out from reference TRBV5-4 and TRBJ1-2, the complete variable domain reads ETGVTQSPTHLIKTRGQQVTLRCSSQSGHNTVSWYQQALGQGPQFIFQYYREEENGRGNFPPRFSGLQFPNYSSELNVNALELDDSALYLCASSGGHYGYTFGSGTRLTVV.

This chain links TRBV4-1 with TRBJ1-2, with D unclear. Trimming took off 0 bases at V and 1 base at J, with 12 bases between the two ends. The CDR3 consists of 16 residues. Looked up from germline, CDR1 is MGHRA and CDR2 is YSYEKL. CDR3 sequence (DNA): TGCGCCAGCAGCCAAGATATGAGAGGTTATAACTATGGCTACACCTTC. This sequence encodes CASSQDMRGYNYGYTF.

The genes are TRBV30 and TRBJ2-5, with TRBD2 matching over 13 bases. V lost 0 bases to trimming and J lost 3 bases; unmatched junction nucleotides: 1. This CDR3 region has 15 residues. Germline CDR1 and CDR2: GTSNPN and SVGIG (reference sequence). This chain's CDR3 is CAWSVGLAGEETQYF. CDR3 bases: TGTGCCTGGAGTGTAGGACTAGCGGGGGAAGAGACCCAGTACTTC.

This rearrangement joins TRBV7-9 to TRBJ2-3; the D gene is possibly TRBD2 (5 bases). Per germline, CDR1 SEHNR and CDR2 FQNEAQ (reference sequence). This CDR3 contains 15 residues. The V end was cut by 5 bases, the J end by 4 bases, with 16 bases between. CDR3 sequence: CASSPTRVEADTQYF. The CDR3 coding sequence is TGTGCCAGCAGCCCCACGAGGGTTGAGGCAGATACGCAGTATTTT. Full variable domain (outside the CDR3, taken from reference TRBV7-9 and TRBJ2-3): DTGVSQNPRHKITKRGQNVTFRCDPISEHNRLYWYRQTLGQGPEFLTYFQNEAQLEKSRLLSDRFSAERPKGSFSTLEIQRTEQGDSAMYLCASSPTRVEADTQYFGPGTRLTVL.

The chain is built from TRBV5-1 and TRBJ2-7; D gene uncertain. The V gene lost 1 base and the J gene lost 2 bases, with 10 bases spanning the gap. This CDR3 contains 14 residues. From germline, CDR1 is SGHRS and CDR2 YFSETQ. As DNA, the CDR3 is TGCGCCAGCAGCTTGTCGGCAGACCCCTACGAGCAGTACTTC. Its translation: CASSLSADPYEQYF. The whole variable domain, remainder taken from reference TRBV5-1 and TRBJ2-7, is KAGVTQTPRYLIKTRGQQVTLSCSPISGHRSVSWYQQTPGQGLQFLFEYFSETQRNKGNFPGRFSGRQFSNSRSEMNVSTLELGDSALYLCASSLSADPYEQYFGPGTRLTVT.

V gene TRBV28 combines with J gene TRBJ2-7; D tentatively fits TRBD1 or TRBD2 (6 bases each). Trimming cost V 7 bases and J 4 bases, with 20 bases left between them. CDR1 is MDHEN, CDR2 SYDVKM, per germline. This CDR3 has 15 residues. CDR3 amino acids: CASMLHEGGGYEQYF. The DNA for the CDR3 is TGTGCCAGCATGCTACATGAGGGGGGAGGATACGAGCAGTACTTC.